This T cell receptor (beta chain) was profiled in a study of PD-L1 blockade in urothelial cancer (dated by TCRdb to 2015 to 2018). Describing the broader study: Every patient began therapy in about 2014 and was given atezolizumab 1,200 mg intravenously every 3 weeks. About nine tenths of the roughly 29 patients were males with bladder-origin urothelial cancer, and about two thirds of the roughly 30 reported a prior smoking history. An ECOG performance status of 0 or 1 was recorded for the patients, and 0 to 3 prior chemotherapy regimens had been received by the patients. Blood samples were analyzed at 3 weeks after treatment start (second dose) and at 6 weeks after treatment start. A median of roughly 140,000 T cells and approximately 83,000 unique TCRs was obtained from blood samples, and a median clonality of roughly 0.082 was observed. The study, an exploratory multi-omic analysis, examined somatic, immune and clinical correlates of response to PD-L1 blockade with atezolizumab in urothelial cancer. Pretreatment tumor samples, along with matched peripheral blood collected serially before and after atezolizumab treatment, underwent TCR sequencing. Progression-free survival longer than 6 months counted as durable clinical benefit, and TCR features were additionally tested against both progression-free and overall survival. In the same patients who had TCR sequencing, pretreatment tumors also underwent whole exome sequencing and RNA sequencing. Durable clinical benefit was achieved by nine patients and was not achieved by 20 patients. Twenty-nine patients had pretreatment blood TCR-seq, some 25 had at least one posttreatment blood collection, and some 25 had tumor TCR-seq. Broader findings and caveats from the paper: At 3 weeks after the start of treatment, tumor-associated TCR clones in peripheral blood had expanded more in patients with durable benefit (n ≈ 20, p = 0.022). Because of the small sample size (n ≈ 31) and the many exploratory analyses performed, the results are intended to be regarded as hypothesis-generating. A pretreatment peripheral blood TCR clonality below the median was linked to improved progression-free and overall survival.

To estimate absolute template abundance from read counts, synthetic TCR analog templates were spiked into each PCR. The immunoSEQ assay used bias-controlled V and J gene primers to amplify TCRbeta CDR3 regions from genomic DNA. Sequencing of rearranged TCRbeta segments was done at approximately 20X coverage. The authors' analysis ran thus. Clustering was used to correct sequencing errors, and CDR3s were annotated against IMGT to assign V, D and J genes. Out-of-frame and stop-codon sequences were excluded, and only productive TCRbeta rearrangements were used in downstream analyses. Clonality was computed as one minus Shannon entropy normalized by the log of the number of unique productive sequences. Fisher's exact test with Benjamini-Hochberg correction, using a cutoff of adjusted p below 0.01, was how clones that differed between time points or between blood and tumor were identified. TCRdb obtained this table from immuneACCESS and retained in-frame rearrangements with V and J assigned. These tables miss some clones; where compared with another copy, unresolved V genes account for less than half of the shortfall, and the remainder is unexplained. V and J calls and clone size come straight from that table; D and trimming were deduced from the DNA. The sample table shows approximately 79,000 clones, and about 85% are seen once. Together, the top ten hold roughly 5.7% of the sample.

Notes on this clone: Its target antigen remains unknown. Base qualities are missing; no much larger clone stands one base away.

Clipping removes 7 bases from V and 0 bases from J, with 1 as the unmatched junction base count. Reading the germline V gene gives CDR1 SGHAT and CDR2 FQNNGV. From its cysteine to its phenylalanine, the CDR3 spans 13 amino acids. Of the read, only the CDR3 DNA is kept; its 39 bases are in frame from base 1. The cohort comprised more than 25 patients with locally advanced or metastatic urothelial carcinoma treated at Memorial Sloan Kettering on a trial protocol. Peripheral blood mononuclear cells were collected pretreatment and during treatment, at between 1 and 8 total time points per patient. The Qiagen DNeasy Blood extraction kit was used to purify genomic DNA from total PBMCs and tumor samples. PBMCs were collected pretreatment and during treatment, and were isolated and stored as previously described.

The source material was PBMCs, sampled around atezolizumab (anti-PD-L1) treatment. This sequence originates from a woman aged 65 to 85 with urothelial cancer. Rearrangement joined TRBV11-2 to TRBJ2-7; the central 9 bases match TRBD2. The CDR3 protein: CASTRGGSYEQYF. The nucleotides are TGTGCCAGCACGCGGGGGGGCTCCTACGAGCAGTACTTC. Here the CDR3 is joined to the reference TRBV11-2 and TRBJ2-7 genes, and the full variable domain is: EAGVAQSPRYKIIEKRQSVAFWCNPISGHATLYWYQQILGQGPKLLIQFQNNGVVDDSQLPKDRFSAERLKGVDSTLKIQPAKLEDSAVYLCASTRGGSYEQYFGPGTRLTVT.